The present T cell receptor beta chain was sequenced within a study of T cells in Graves' hyperthyroidism and ophthalmopathy. Authors of the study amplified TCR beta CDR3 regions from RNA transcripts. HTBI primers drove first-round RT-PCR of the TCR CDR3. A single record per CDR3 protein comes from TCRdb applying MiXCR to the multiplex PCR reads. The repertoire holds 550,000 to 800,000 distinct CDR3 sequences, with around 15% as singletons. Looked up from germline, CDR1 is MGHRA and CDR2 is YSYEKL. V was pared by 5 bases and J by 4 bases, with 4 bases of the junction left unmatched. The CDR3 totals 14 residues. A remark on this clonotype: Its antigen is currently unknown.

Stability of Graves' hyperthyroidism was defined as absent ophthalmopathy progression within 18 months. The hyperthyroidism was newly diagnosed and had lasted under 2 months; the patients were aged 18 to 65. General study points: The majority of expanded thyroid clonotypes above 0.001 also appeared in blood.

Input material: blood. The sequence derives from a man aged 50 or older with Graves' hyperthyroidism. The chain recombines TRBV4-1 with TRBJ2-7; 11 positions match TRBD1. CDR3 loop: CASSKDRGLYEQYF. Written as DNA, the CDR3 is TGCGCCAGCAGCAAGGACAGGGGGCTGTACGAGCAGTACTTC.